This T cell receptor (beta chain) was sequenced during a study of technical replicates of blood from a handful of donors. Trimming stripped 2 bases from V and 8 bases from J, with 8 bases between. The length of the CDR3 is 13 residues. The germline V gene encodes CDR1 SGHNT and CDR2 YYREEE (reference sequence). TCRdb keeps only in-frame clones here, not all; method: immunoSEQ multiplex PCR. The profile shows about 60,000 clones, about 87% of them singletons. The sequenced sample consisted of PBMCs. The TCR originated in a human donor in good health. Some clones in this sample may be carry-over from other donors' samples. This chain uses TRBV5-4 with TRBJ1-6; D not resolved. The CDR3 region is CASSFREDSPLHF. The DNA for the CDR3 is TGTGCCAGCAGCTTTAGGGAGGATTCACCCCTCCACTTT.